This T cell receptor beta chain came from a study of T cell repertoires in aging, cancer and after chemotherapy. Study as a whole: Paired samples before and after chemotherapy came from chronic lymphocytic leukemia patients on fludarabine- or bendamustine-based regimens.

Multiplex touch-down PCR with TRB-A/B primers amplified rearranged V-D-J TRB sequences. Using its own MiXCR run on the multiplex PCR reads, TCRdb lists one record per CDR3 protein. The sample records several thousand distinct CDR3 sequences, roughly 30% being singletons. This clonotype has only a few counts. J was trimmed by 4 bases and V by 0 bases; bases with no gene match: 4. The CDR3 contains 16 residues. Germline V CDR1 and CDR2: SGHRS, YFSETQ. Amplification of TCR beta used genomic DNA extracted from peripheral blood. This TCR was recovered from a human donor with a blood cancer. Sequenced material: blood. V and J are TRBV5-1 and TRBJ2-3; 11 nucleotides align to TRBD2. CDR3 residues: CASSLESLAGADTQYF. CDR3 DNA: TGCGCCAGCAGCTTGGAGTCACTAGCGGGAGCAGATACGCAGTATTTT.